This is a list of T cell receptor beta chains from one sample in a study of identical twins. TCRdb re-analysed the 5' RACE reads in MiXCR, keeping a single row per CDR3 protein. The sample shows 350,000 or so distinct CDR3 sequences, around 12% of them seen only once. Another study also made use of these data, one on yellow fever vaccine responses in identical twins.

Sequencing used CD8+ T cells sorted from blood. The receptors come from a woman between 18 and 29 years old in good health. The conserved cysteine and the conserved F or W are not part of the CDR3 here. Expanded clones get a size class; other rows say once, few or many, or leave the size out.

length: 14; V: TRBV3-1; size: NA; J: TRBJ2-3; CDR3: ASSRGLARDTDTQY
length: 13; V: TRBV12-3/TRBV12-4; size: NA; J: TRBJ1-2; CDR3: ASSPQGGVAYGYT
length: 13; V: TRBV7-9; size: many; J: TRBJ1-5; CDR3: ASSFTGGGNQPQH
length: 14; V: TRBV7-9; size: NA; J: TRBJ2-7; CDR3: ASSREGVRHPYEQY
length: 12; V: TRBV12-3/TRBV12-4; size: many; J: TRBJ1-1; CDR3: ASSPAAQGTEAF
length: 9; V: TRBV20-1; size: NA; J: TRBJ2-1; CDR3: SAGLGNEQF
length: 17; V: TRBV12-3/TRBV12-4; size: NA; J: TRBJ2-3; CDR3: ARSPTTRGASGSTDTQY
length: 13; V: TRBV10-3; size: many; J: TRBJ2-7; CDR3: AISESGQGAYEQY
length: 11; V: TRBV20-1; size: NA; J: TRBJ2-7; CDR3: SAREDGTYEQY
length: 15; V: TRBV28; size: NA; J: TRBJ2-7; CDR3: ASSLGASGTNSYEQY
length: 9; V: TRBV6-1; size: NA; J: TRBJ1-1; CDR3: ASRTGIEAF
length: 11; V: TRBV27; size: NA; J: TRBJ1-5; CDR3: ASSFGGYQPQH
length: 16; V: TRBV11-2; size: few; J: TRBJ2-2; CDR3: ASSLWPSAGGNTGELF
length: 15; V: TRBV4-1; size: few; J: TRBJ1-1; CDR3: ASSQGSYGQPQTEAF
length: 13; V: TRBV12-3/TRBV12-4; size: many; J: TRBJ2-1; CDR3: ASSGQESSYNEQF
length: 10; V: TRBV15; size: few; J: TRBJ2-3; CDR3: ATSSGQYTQY
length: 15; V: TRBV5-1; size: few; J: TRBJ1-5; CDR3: ASSLVRQGESNQPQH
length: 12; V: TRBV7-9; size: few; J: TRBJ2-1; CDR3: ASSPEGLVWEQF
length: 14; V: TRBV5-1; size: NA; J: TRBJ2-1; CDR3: ASSPGPGGIYNEQF
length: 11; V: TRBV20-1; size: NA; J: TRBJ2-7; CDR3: SARGRNSNEQY
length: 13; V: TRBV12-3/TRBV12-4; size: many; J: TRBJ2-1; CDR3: ASSPIAGVGGEQF
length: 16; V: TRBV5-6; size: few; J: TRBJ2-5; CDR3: ASIGETSEGRRQETQY
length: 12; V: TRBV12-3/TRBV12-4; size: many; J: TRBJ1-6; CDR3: ASSGTDYNSPLH
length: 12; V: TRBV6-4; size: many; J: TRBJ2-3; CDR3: ASSDGQDTDTQY
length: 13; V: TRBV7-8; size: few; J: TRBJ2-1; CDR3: ASNWEGTPYNEQF
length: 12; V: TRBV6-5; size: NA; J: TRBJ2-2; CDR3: ASSWDRNTGELF
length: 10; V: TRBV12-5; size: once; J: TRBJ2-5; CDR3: ASGYRPETQY
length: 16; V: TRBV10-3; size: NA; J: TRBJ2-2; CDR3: AISEQASGQGDTGELF
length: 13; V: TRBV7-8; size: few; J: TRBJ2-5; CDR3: ASSPELRWRETQY
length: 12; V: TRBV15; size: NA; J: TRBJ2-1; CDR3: ATSRGMQGYEQF
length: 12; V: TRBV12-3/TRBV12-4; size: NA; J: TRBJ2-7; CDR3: ASSFGDRGHEQY
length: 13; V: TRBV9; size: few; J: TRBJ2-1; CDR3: ASSVESGGPNEQF
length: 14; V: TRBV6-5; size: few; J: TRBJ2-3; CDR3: ASSYSRVRSTDTQY
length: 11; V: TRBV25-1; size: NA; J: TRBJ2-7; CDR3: ASKGQYSYEQY
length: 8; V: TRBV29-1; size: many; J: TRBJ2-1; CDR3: SSGENEQF
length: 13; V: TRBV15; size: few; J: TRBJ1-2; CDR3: ATSRGRALNYGYT
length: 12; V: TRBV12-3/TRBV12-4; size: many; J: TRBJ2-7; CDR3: ASNRRGSGYEQY
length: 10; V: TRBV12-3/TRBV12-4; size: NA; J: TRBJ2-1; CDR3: ASSFIPVEQF